This T cell receptor (beta chain) was obtained from a study of blood T cells in healthy people across ages. Turning to the study itself: Per two T cells, template switching captured roughly one barcoded beta molecule. Study observations and caveats: Higher diversity, along with more naive CD4+ cells, distinguished long-lived donors from aged donors. Naive and antigen-experienced cells were not separated, limiting conclusive comparison. Diversity estimates from one million T cells were considered underestimates.

A second roughly 7 to 12 cycle PCR used barcoded and J-beta primers. TCRdb recomputed calls from the 5' RACE reads with MiXCR, one row per CDR3 protein. The sample contains approximately 800,000 distinct CDR3 sequences, roughly 60% of which appear only once. This clonotype has only one observation. Its target is unknown. Input material: blood. The receptor was derived from a man aged 25 to 45 in good health.

The CDR3 spells CASKDTGHRVGGYTF. The CDR3, as DNA: TGTGCCAGCAAAGACACGGGACACAGGGTAGGGGGCTACACCTTC. The chain is built from TRBV6-5 and TRBJ1-2, with a possible D match to TRBD1 (6 bases). This CDR3 region has 15 residues. Per germline, CDR1 MNHEY and CDR2 SVGAGI. Trimming removed 7 bases from V and 8 bases from J, with 23 bases in between.